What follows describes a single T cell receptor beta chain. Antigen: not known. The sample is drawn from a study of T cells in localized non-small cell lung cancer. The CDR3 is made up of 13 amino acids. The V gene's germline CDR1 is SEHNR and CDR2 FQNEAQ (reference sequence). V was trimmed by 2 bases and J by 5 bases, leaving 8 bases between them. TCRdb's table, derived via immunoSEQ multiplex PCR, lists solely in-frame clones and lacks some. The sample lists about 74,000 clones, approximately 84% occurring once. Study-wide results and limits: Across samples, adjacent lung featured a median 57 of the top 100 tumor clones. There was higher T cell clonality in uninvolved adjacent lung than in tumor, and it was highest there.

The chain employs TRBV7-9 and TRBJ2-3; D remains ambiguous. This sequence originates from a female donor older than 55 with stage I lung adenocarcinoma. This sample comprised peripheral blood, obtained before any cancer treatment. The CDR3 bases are TGTGCCAGCAGCTTAACTCCAGGAGATACGCAGTATTTT. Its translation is CASSLTPGDTQYF.